The 13 T cell receptor beta chains in this list originate from one sample, sequenced in a study of T cell changes during pregnancy in multiple sclerosis. Measured with immunoSEQ multiplex PCR; TCRdb has only the in-frame clones, and not every one. The repertoire has around 100,000 clones, about 90% of them found once; the top ten carry approximately 1.5%. The specimen comprised peripheral blood, sampled in the third trimester of pregnancy. Receptor source: a female donor with multiple sclerosis, enrolled in a pregnancy study.

This chain connects TRBV9 to TRBJ2-5; no firm D call. With 2 bases removed from V and 0 bases from J, the gap between germline ends came to 8 bases. Germline loops: CDR1 SGDLS, CDR2 YYNGEE. The CDR3 totals 14 residues. Here the CDR3 reads CASSVGLHQETQYF. In DNA, the CDR3 is TGTGCCAGCAGCGTCGGTCTCCACCAAGAGACCCAGTACTTC.

The chain couples TRBV29-1 to TRBJ1-2, with no clear D. V was clipped by 5 bases and J by 2 bases, with 9 bases between them. CDR1 SQVTM and CDR2 ANQGSEA come from the germline V gene. CDR3 length: 12 residues. The DNA of the CDR3 is TGCAGCGTTCGACGGGAGAACTATGGCTACACCTTC. As protein: CSVRRENYGYTF.

The rearrangement uses TRBV9 and TRBJ1-3; perhaps TRBD1 as D (6 bases). The length of the CDR3 is 16 residues. Germline values: CDR1 SGDLS, CDR2 YYNGEE. The germline V and J ends were trimmed by 4 bases and 4 bases, with 18 bases remaining between them. The CDR3 spells CASSPQTGFAGNTIYF. The CDR3 coding sequence is TGTGCCAGCAGCCCCCAAACAGGGTTCGCCGGAAACACCATATATTTT. The full variable domain, rest sourced from reference TRBV9 and TRBJ1-3, is DSGVTQTPKHLITATGQRVTLRCSPRSGDLSVYWYQQSLDQGLQFLIQYYNGEERAKGNILERFSAQQFPDLHSELNLSSLELGDSALYFCASSPQTGFAGNTIYFGEGSWLTVV.

J is TRBJ1-1 and V is TRBV5-4; TRBD1 agrees at 9 bases. The V gene's germline CDR1 is SGHNT and CDR2 YYREEE (reference sequence). After removal of 4 bases from V and 0 bases from J, the junction contained 7 bases not matched to a gene. This CDR3 comprises 16 residues. CDR3 region: CASSLGQGTMNTEAFF. As DNA, the CDR3 is TGTGCCAGCAGCCTAGGACAGGGGACCATGAACACTGAAGCTTTCTTT.

The chain has TRBV7-9 and TRBJ2-7, with TRBD2 identical over 14 bases. CDR1 is SEHNR and CDR2 is FQNEAQ in the germline V gene (reference sequence). Unmatched junction bases numbered 9, after V lost 5 bases and J lost 3 bases. CDR3 length: 17 amino acids. CDR3 residues: CASSPRTSGRSIYEQYF. CDR3 sequence (DNA): TGTGCCAGCAGCCCCCGGACTAGCGGGAGGTCGATCTACGAGCAGTACTTC.

The rearrangement joins TRBV4-1 to TRBJ2-5, with 7 positions matching TRBD2. Germline V gene sequence: CDR1 MGHRA, CDR2 YSYEKL. This CDR3 has 13 residues. J was trimmed by 5 bases and V by 0 bases; bases with no gene match: 0. The CDR3 DNA reads as TGCGCCAGCAGCCAAGATAGCGGGGAGACCCAGTACTTC. This sequence encodes CASSQDSGETQYF.

The chain has TRBV30 and TRBJ1-5, with D maybe TRBD1 (5 bases). CDR1 and CDR2 (germline): GTSNPN, SVGIG (reference sequence). Trimming pared 0 bases from V and 2 bases from J, leaving 17 bases between. The CDR3 covers 17 residues. CDR3 coding DNA: TGTGCCTGGAGTGTAAGTGCCGGGGCGGGGGGCAATCAGCCCCAGCATTTT. Protein: CAWSVSAGAGGNQPQHF.

The V call is TRBV11-2, the J call TRBJ2-5, with unresolved D. V was shortened by 5 bases and J by 1 base, with 8 bases between the two germline ends. The CDR3 has 13 residues. Germline CDR1 and CDR2: SGHAT and FQNNGV. The CDR3 DNA follows: TGTGCCAGCAGCGTCGGGTCCCAAGAGACCCAGTACTTC. Translating gives CASSVGSQETQYF.

The CDR3 coding sequence is TGTGCCACCCGGGAAAGCTTGAACACCGGGGAGCTGTTTTTT. Translation gives CATRESLNTGELFF. This chain links TRBV10-3 with TRBJ2-2; possibly TRBD2 for D (5 bases). Germline V CDR1 and CDR2: ENHRY, SYGVKD. The V end was cut by 10 bases, the J end by 1 base, with 13 bases between. The CDR3 is 14 amino acids.

The chain carries TRBV7-9 and TRBJ2-5, with 11 nucleotides matching TRBD2. This CDR3 is 16 amino acids long. Trimming cost V 4 bases and J 1 base; bases outside gene matches: 5. Germline-derived CDR1 and CDR2 are SEHNR and FQNEAQ (reference sequence). The CDR3 DNA follows: TGTGCCAGCAGCTCGGGACTAGCGGCCGTCCAAGAGACCCAGTACTTC. Translated: CASSSGLAAVQETQYF.

CDR3 protein: CASSVDLSRGSLYNEQFF. The CDR3 nucleotides are TGTGCCAGCAGCGTAGATTTGAGTCGAGGTTCTTTATACAATGAGCAGTTCTTC. V is TRBV9 and J is TRBJ2-1, with D uncertain. Trimming took off 0 bases at V and 4 bases at J, with 20 bases between the two ends. The CDR3 loop spans 18 amino acids. Germline lookup yields CDR1 SGDLS and CDR2 YYNGEE.

The genes are TRBV5-4 and TRBJ1-1, with D perhaps matching TRBD1 (5 bases). The CDR3 sequence is 14 residues long. Germline V gene data show CDR1 as SGHNT and CDR2 as YYREEE (reference sequence). V was pared by 4 bases and J by 0 bases, with 10 bases between. This CDR3 reads CASSHDSMNTEAFF. The CDR3 coding sequence is TGTGCCAGCAGCCACGACAGCATGAACACTGAAGCTTTCTTT.

The gene calls are TRBV20-1 and TRBJ2-5, with D unclear. CDR1 DFQATT and CDR2 SNEGSKA come from the germline V gene (reference sequence). The germline V and J ends were trimmed by 3 bases and 2 bases, with 4 bases remaining between them. The length of the CDR3 is 11 residues. The CDR3 sequence: CSASLQETQYF. CDR3 coding DNA: TGCAGTGCTAGCCTACAAGAGACCCAGTACTTC.